The T cell receptor beta chain under discussion was sequenced for a study of radiation and T cells in renal cell carcinoma. The data were produced by immunoSEQ multiplex PCR, yet TCRdb's version contains in-frame clones alone and is incomplete. Here the sample spans approximately 79,000 clones, more than 75% being singletons. A note on this clone: Its antigen remains unidentified.

Time point described: blood 2 weeks post-SBRT. Treatment in this sample: 15 Gy SBRT to primary tumor, nephrectomy 4 weeks later. Study results and limitations: Top tumor clonotypes rose in blood 2 weeks post-radiation, then contracted.

The CDR3 spans 14 residues. CDR1 and CDR2 (germline): SGHRS, YFSETQ. V lost 4 bases and J 7 bases, leaving 18 bases between the germline ends. This clonotype was sampled from a man aged 55 to 70 with renal cell carcinoma. The chain employs TRBV5-1 and TRBJ2-7; either TRBD1 or TRBD2 may fit D (6 bases each). The source material was blood, sampled from a patient whose treatment included radiotherapy and nephrectomy. The chain's CDR3 is CASSQDGGPGEQYF. In nucleotides, the CDR3 is TGCGCCAGCAGCCAGGATGGGGGGCCGGGGGAGCAGTACTTC.